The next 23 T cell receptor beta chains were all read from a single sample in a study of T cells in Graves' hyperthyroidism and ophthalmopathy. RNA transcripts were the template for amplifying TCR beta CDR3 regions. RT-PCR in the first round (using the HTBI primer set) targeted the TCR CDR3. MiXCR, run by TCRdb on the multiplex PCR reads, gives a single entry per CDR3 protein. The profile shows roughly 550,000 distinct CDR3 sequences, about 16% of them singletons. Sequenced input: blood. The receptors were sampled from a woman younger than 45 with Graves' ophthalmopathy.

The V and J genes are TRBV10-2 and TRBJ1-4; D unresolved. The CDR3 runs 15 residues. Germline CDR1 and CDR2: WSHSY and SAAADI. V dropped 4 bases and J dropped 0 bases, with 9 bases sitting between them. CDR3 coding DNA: TGCGCCAGCAGTGCTGAGGAGGCAACTAATGAAAAACTGTTTTTT. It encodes CASSAEEATNEKLFF.

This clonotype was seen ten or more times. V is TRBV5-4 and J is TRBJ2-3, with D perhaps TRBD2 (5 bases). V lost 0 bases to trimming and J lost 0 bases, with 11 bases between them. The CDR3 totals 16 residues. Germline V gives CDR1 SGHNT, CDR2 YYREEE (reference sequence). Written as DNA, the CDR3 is TGTGCCAGCAGCTTGGGAGTGGGAGTTAGCACAGATACGCAGTATTTT. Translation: CASSLGVGVSTDTQYF.

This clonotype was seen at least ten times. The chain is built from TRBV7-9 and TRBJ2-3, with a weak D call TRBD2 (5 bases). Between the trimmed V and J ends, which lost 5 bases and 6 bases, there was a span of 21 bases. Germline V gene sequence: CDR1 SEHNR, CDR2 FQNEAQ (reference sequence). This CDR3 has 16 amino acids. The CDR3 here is CASSPTTGESRDTQYF. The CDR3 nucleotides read TGTGCCAGCAGCCCCACAACTGGGGAGTCAAGGGATACGCAGTATTTT.

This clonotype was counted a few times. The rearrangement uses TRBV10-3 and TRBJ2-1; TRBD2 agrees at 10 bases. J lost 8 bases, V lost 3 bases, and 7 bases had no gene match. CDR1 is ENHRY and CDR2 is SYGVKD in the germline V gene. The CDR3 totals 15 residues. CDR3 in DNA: TGTGCCATCAGTGACTCTAGCGGGAGCCTAGATGAGCAGTTCTTC. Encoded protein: CAISDSSGSLDEQFF.

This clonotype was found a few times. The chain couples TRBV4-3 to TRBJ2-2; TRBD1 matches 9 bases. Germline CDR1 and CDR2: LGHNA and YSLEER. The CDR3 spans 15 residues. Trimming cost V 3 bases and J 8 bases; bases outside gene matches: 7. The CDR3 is CASSHSGQGNGELFF. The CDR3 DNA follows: TGCGCCAGCAGCCATTCGGGACAGGGAAATGGGGAGCTGTTTTTT.

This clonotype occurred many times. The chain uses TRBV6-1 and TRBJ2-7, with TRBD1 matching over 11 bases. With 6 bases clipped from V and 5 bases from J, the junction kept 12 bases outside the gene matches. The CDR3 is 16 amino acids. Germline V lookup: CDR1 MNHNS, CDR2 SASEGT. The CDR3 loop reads CASSSGTGGFPDEQYF. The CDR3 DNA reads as TGTGCCAGCAGCTCCGGGACAGGGGGTTTTCCCGACGAGCAGTACTTC.

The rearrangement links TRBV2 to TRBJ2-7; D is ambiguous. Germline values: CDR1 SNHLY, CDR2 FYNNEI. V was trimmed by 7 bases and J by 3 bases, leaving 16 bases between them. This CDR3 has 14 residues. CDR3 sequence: CASTDLFMFYEQYF. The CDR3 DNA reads TGTGCCAGCACGGATCTCTTTATGTTCTACGAGCAGTACTTC.

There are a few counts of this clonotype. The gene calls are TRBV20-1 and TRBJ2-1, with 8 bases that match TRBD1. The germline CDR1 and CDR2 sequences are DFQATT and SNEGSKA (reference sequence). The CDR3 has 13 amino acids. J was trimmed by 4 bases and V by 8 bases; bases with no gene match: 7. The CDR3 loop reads CSTRDRTYNEQFF. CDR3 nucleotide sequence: TGCAGTACCCGGGACAGGACATACAATGAGCAGTTCTTC.

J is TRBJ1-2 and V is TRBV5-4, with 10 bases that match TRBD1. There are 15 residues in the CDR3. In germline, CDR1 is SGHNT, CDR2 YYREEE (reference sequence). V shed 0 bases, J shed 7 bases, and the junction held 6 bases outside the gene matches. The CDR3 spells CASSLEWTGGGGYTF. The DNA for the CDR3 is TGTGCCAGCAGCTTGGAGTGGACAGGGGGGGGTGGCTACACCTTC.

CDR3 in DNA: TGTGCCAGCAGCCCCTTTAGCGGGTTAGCCAAAAACATTCAGTACTTC. It translates to CASSPFSGLAKNIQYF. The chain combines TRBV3-1 with TRBJ2-4; 7 nucleotides align to TRBD2. Germline loops: CDR1 LGHDT, CDR2 YNNKEL (reference sequence). V shed 4 bases and J 0 bases; nucleotides not matched to a gene: 6. This CDR3 comprises 16 residues.

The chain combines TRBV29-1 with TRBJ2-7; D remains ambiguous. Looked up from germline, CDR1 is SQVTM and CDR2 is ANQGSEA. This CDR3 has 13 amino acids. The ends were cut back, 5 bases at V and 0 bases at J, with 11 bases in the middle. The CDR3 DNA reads TGCAGCGTTTACCGCGGCAGCTCCTACGAGCAGTACTTC. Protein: CSVYRGSSYEQYF.

The CDR3 reads CASSERGQGASGNTIYF. For the CDR3, the DNA is TGTGCCAGCAGCGAACGGGGACAGGGGGCATCTGGAAACACCATATATTTT. The chain carries TRBV7-3 and TRBJ1-3, with 12 bases that match TRBD1. Germline values: CDR1 SGHTA, CDR2 FQGTGA. Trimming took 5 bases from V and 1 from J; bases not matched to a gene: 6. The CDR3 spans 17 residues. Full variable domain (remainder filled in from reference TRBV7-3 and TRBJ1-3): GAGVSQTPSNKVTEKGKYVELRCDPISGHTALYWYRQSLGQGPEFLIYFQGTGAADDSGLPNDRFFAVRPEGSVSTLKIQRTERGDSAVYLCASSERGQGASGNTIYFGEGSWLTVV.

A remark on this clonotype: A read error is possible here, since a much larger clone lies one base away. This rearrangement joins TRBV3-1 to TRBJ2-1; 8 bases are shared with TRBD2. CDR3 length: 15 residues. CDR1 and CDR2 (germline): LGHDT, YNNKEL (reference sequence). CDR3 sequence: CAGSQAGVSYNEQFF. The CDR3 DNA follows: TGTGCCGGCAGCCAAGCGGGAGTTTCCTACAATGAGCAGTTCTTC.

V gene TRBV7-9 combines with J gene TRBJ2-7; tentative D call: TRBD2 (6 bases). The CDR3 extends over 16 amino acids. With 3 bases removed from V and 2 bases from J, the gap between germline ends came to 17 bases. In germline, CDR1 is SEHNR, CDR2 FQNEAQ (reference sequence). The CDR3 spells CASSLGSGRGPYEQYF. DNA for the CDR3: TGTGCCAGCAGCTTGGGATCCGGGAGAGGTCCCTACGAGCAGTACTTC.

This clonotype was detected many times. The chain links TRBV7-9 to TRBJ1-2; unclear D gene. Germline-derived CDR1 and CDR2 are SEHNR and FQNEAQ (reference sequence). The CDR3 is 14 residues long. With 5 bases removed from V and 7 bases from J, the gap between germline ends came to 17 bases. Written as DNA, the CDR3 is TGTGCCAGCAGCCTCTTCGTGGTCACCCCTGGCTACACCTTC. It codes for CASSLFVVTPGYTF. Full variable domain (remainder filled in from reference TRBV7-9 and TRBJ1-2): DTGVSQNPRHKITKRGQNVTFRCDPISEHNRLYWYRQTLGQGPEFLTYFQNEAQLEKSRLLSDRFSAERPKGSFSTLEIQRTEQGDSAMYLCASSLFVVTPGYTFGSGTRLTVV.

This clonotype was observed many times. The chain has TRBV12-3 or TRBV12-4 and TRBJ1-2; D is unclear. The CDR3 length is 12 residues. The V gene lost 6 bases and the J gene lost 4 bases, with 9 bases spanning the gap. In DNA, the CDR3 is TGTGCCAGCAGCGTGGCGAGCTATGGCTACACCTTC. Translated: CASSVASYGYTF.

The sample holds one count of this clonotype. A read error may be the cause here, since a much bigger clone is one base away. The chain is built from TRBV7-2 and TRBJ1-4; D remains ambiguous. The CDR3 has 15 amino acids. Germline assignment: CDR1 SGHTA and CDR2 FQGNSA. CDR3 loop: CANSLSGQNNEKLFF. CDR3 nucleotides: TGTGCCAACAGCTTATCCGGGCAGAATAATGAAAAACTGTTTTTT. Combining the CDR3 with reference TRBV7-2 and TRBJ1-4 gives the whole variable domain GAGVSQSPSNKVTEKGKDVELRCDPISGHTALYWYRQSLGQGLEFLIYFQGNSAPDKSGLPSDRFSAERTGGSVSTLTIQRTQQEDSAVYLCANSLSGQNNEKLFFGSGTQLSVL.

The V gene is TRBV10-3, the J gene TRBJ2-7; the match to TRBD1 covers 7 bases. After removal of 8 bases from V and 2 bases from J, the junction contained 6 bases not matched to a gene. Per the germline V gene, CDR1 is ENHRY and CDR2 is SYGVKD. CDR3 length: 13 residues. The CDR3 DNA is TGTGCCATCCAACAGGGGAGCACCTACGAGCAGTACTTC. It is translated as CAIQQGSTYEQYF.

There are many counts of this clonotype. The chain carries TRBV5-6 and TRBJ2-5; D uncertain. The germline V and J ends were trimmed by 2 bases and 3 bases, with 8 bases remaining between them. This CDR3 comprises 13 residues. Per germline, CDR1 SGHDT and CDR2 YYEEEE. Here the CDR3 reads CASSFADEETQYF. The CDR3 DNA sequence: TGTGCCAGCAGCTTTGCTGATGAAGAGACCCAGTACTTC.

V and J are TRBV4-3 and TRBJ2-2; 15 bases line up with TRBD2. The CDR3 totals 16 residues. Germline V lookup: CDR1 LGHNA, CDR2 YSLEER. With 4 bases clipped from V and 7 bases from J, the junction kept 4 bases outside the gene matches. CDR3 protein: CASSRGLAGGGGELFF. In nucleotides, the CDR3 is TGCGCCAGCAGCCGGGGACTAGCGGGAGGTGGCGGGGAGCTGTTTTTT.

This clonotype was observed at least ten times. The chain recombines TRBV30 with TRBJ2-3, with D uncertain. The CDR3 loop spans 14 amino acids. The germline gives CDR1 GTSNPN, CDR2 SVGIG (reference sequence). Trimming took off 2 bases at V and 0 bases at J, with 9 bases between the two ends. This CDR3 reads CAWSRATSTDTQYF. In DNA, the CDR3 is TGTGCCTGGAGTAGGGCCACGAGCACAGATACGCAGTATTTT.

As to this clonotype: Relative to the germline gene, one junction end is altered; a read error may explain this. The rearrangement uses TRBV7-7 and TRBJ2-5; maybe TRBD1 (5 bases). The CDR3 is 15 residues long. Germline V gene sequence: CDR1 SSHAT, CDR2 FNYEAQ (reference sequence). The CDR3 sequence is CASSPPGRVGETQYF. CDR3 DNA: TGTGCTAGCAGCCCACCCGGCAGGGTTGGGGAGACCCAGTACTTC.

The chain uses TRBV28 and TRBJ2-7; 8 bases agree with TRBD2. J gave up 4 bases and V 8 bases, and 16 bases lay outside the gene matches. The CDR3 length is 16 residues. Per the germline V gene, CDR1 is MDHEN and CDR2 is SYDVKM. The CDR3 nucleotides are TGTGCCAGCCTCGCGGGGGGAGCGGGAGAACGGTACGAGCAGTACTTC. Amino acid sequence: CASLAGGAGERYEQYF.